This TCR beta chain came from a study of blood T cells in healthy people across ages. At least 7 million PBMCs were isolated per sample. A second PCR, run for roughly 7 to 12 cycles, used a sample-barcoded 5' primer plus a J-beta primer mix. All samples gave at least 2.5 million CDR3-containing paired-end reads. TCRdb recomputed calls from the 5' RACE reads with MiXCR, one row per CDR3 protein. This table has 700,000 or so distinct CDR3 sequences, about 20% appearing once. Germline assignment: CDR1 DFQATT and CDR2 SNEGSKA (reference sequence). The J segment lost 2 bases and the V segment lost 0 bases, leaving 5 bases of the junction unmatched. This CDR3 is built from 15 residues.

The specimen was blood. This sequence originates from a man between 65 and 85 years old in good health. V usage is TRBV20-1 and J usage is TRBJ2-3; TRBD2 matches at 7 bases. The CDR3 reads CSARDRGVNTDTQYF. In DNA, the CDR3 is TGCAGTGCTAGAGATCGGGGGGTAAACACAGATACGCAGTATTTT.